Below are 17 T cell receptor beta chains sequenced from a single sample in a study of T-cell memory formation after mild COVID-19. TCRdb re-called the 5' RACE reads with MiXCR, one entry per CDR3 protein. The sample records about 200,000 distinct CDR3 sequences, around 9.1% being singletons. Sequencing input: PBMCs or a T cell subset sorted from them (not recorded which). All receptors come from a man aged 18-30 years who had mild COVID-19 (a few samples of this study predate the infection). Cell type and time point are not known.

This clonotype was seen at least ten times. At one of its ends the junction is not consistent with the germline gene, which may arise from a read error. This chain's CDR3 is CASSLGGTITDTQYF. The CDR3 DNA is TGTGCTAGCAGCTTGGGGGGGACTATCACAGATACGCAGTATTTT. This chain links TRBV7-7 with TRBJ2-3, with 7 bases lining up with TRBD2. CDR3 length: 15 residues. The germline CDR1 and CDR2 sequences are SSHAT and FNYEAQ (reference sequence).

The chain couples TRBV5-1 to TRBJ2-3; a weak D match, TRBD1 (5 bases). The CDR3 has 14 amino acids. Germline loops: CDR1 SGHRS, CDR2 YFSETQ. V was clipped by 4 bases and J by 5 bases, with 14 bases between them. This CDR3 reads CASSQGPVRDTQYF. DNA for the CDR3: TGCGCCAGCAGCCAGGGCCCGGTGAGAGATACGCAGTATTTT. Full variable domain (missing parts from reference TRBV5-1 and TRBJ2-3): KAGVTQTPRYLIKTRGQQVTLSCSPISGHRSVSWYQQTPGQGLQFLFEYFSETQRNKGNFPGRFSGRQFSNSRSEMNVSTLELGDSALYLCASSQGPVRDTQYFGPGTRLTVL.

This clonotype occurred many times. The rearrangement links TRBV10-3 to TRBJ2-1, with 14 bases lining up with TRBD2. With V trimmed by 6 bases and J by 4 bases, 5 bases remained unmatched. This CDR3 is built from 16 residues. Germline lookup yields CDR1 ENHRY and CDR2 SYGVKD. CDR3 region: CAISSGTSGGYNEQFF. The DNA for the CDR3 is TGTGCCATCAGCTCCGGGACTAGCGGGGGTTACAATGAGCAGTTCTTC.

This clonotype was recorded a few times. J is TRBJ1-3 and V is TRBV30, with D possibly being TRBD1 (5 bases). The CDR3 consists of 13 residues. Germline assignment: CDR1 GTSNPN and CDR2 SVGIG (reference sequence). The germline V and J ends were trimmed by 4 bases and 4 bases, with 11 bases remaining between them. CDR3: CAWNGHSGNTIYF. The CDR3 DNA sequence: TGTGCCTGGAATGGACATTCCGGAAACACCATATATTTT. Full variable domain (outside the CDR3, taken from reference TRBV30 and TRBJ1-3): SQTIHQWPATLVQPVGSPLSLECTVEGTSNPNLYWYRQAAGRGLQLLFYSVGIGQISSEVPQNLSASRPQDRQFILSSKKLLLSDSGFYLCAWNGHSGNTIYFGEGSWLTVV.

The V call is TRBV7-2, the J call TRBJ1-5; perhaps TRBD1 as D (5 bases). The CDR3 runs to 14 residues. Trimming pared 2 bases from V and 6 bases from J, leaving 11 bases between. Germline loops: CDR1 SGHTA, CDR2 FQGNSA. The CDR3 bases are TGTGCCAGCAGCTTAATCAGGGAGAGTCAGCCCCAGCATTTT. Translating gives CASSLIRESQPQHF. Drawing the rest from reference TRBV7-2 and TRBJ1-5, the complete variable domain is GAGVSQSPSNKVTEKGKDVELRCDPISGHTALYWYRQSLGQGLEFLIYFQGNSAPDKSGLPSDRFSAERTGGSVSTLTIQRTQQEDSAVYLCASSLIRESQPQHFGDGTRLSIL.

The rearrangement joins TRBV15 to TRBJ1-5, with 7 positions matching TRBD1. Trimming at V came to 0 bases and at J to 6 bases, leaving 8 bases not matched to a gene. There are 16 residues in the CDR3. CDR1 LNHNV and CDR2 YYDKDF come from the germline V gene (reference sequence). The CDR3 spells CATSRDSVGGVQPQHF. CDR3 nucleotide sequence: TGTGCCACCAGCAGAGATAGTGTAGGGGGCGTTCAGCCCCAGCATTTT.

This clonotype was recorded many times. This chain uses TRBV12-3 or TRBV12-4 with TRBJ2-3; 7 nucleotides match TRBD2. This CDR3 is 15 amino acids long. V shed 7 bases, J shed 0 bases, and the junction held 7 bases outside the gene matches. This CDR3 is CASTRERGSTDTQYF. The CDR3 coding sequence is TGTGCCAGCACCCGGGAGCGGGGCAGCACAGATACGCAGTATTTT.

This clonotype has only a few counts. The chain joins TRBV4-2 to TRBJ1-4; 8 nucleotides line up with TRBD1. The CDR3 spans 14 residues. Germline V gene lookup returns CDR1 LGHNA and CDR2 YNFKEQ. Germline trimming cut 1 base from V and 7 bases from J; bases unmatched to any gene: 2. CDR3 sequence (DNA): TGTGCCAGCAGCCAAGGACAGGGGAGTGAAAAACTGTTTTTT. Translation gives CASSQGQGSEKLFF.

The chain links TRBV28 to TRBJ2-7; 8 bases map to TRBD2. This CDR3 comprises 15 residues. The germline CDR1 and CDR2 sequences are MDHEN and SYDVKM. The CDR3 nucleotides are TGTGCCAGCAGTTTCGGGGGGGGATCCTCCAACGAGCAGTACGTC. Translation: CASSFGGGSSNEQYV.

This sequence joins TRBV6-2 or TRBV6-3 and TRBJ2-3, with D perhaps TRBD1 or TRBD2 (5 bases each). V was pared by 0 bases and J by 5 bases, with 21 bases between. Germline CDR1 MNHEY, CDR2 SVGEGT. This CDR3 comprises 18 residues. The CDR3 region has the DNA TGTGCCAGCAGTTACTCGTACCGGGACCCCCGTACCGGAGATACGCAGTATTTT. Translating it yields CASSYSYRDPRTGDTQYF.

This clonotype was seen a few times. The rearrangement links TRBV12-3 or TRBV12-4 to TRBJ2-2; the match to TRBD1 covers 8 bases. J was trimmed by 6 bases and V by 5 bases; bases with no gene match: 5. This CDR3 contains 14 residues. The chain's CDR3 is CASSQGARPGELFF. The CDR3 region has the DNA TGTGCCAGCAGTCAGGGGGCGCGTCCCGGGGAGCTGTTTTTT.

This clonotype was counted ten times or more. This chain joins TRBV27 and TRBJ1-1, with D tentatively TRBD1 (5 bases). Trimming removed 7 bases from V and 3 bases from J, with 15 bases in between. This CDR3 has 14 amino acids. The germline gives CDR1 MNHEY, CDR2 SMNVEV (reference sequence). DNA of the CDR3: TGTGCCAGCACCCCCGGGGGGATAGACACTGAAGCTTTCTTT. Translated, it gives CASTPGGIDTEAFF.

The rearrangement links TRBV28 to TRBJ2-7; D perhaps matches TRBD1 (7 bases). Germline V lookup: CDR1 MDHEN, CDR2 SYDVKM. This CDR3 has 12 residues. V lost 5 bases and J lost 6, with 11 bases in between. The CDR3 region is CASSLQGGEQYV. The CDR3 DNA reads TGTGCCAGCAGTCTCCAGGGGGGCGAGCAGTACGTC.

In its sample, this clonotype was seen a few times. The chain couples TRBV4-1 to TRBJ2-2; possible D gene TRBD1, 6 bases. Looked up from germline, CDR1 is MGHRA and CDR2 is YSYEKL. V shed 0 bases and J shed 5 bases, with 25 bases lying between them. CDR3 size: 20 residues. CDR3: CASSQDLGARRLASTGELFF. CDR3 DNA sequence: TGCGCCAGCAGCCAAGATTTGGGGGCGCGCAGGCTCGCGTCTACCGGGGAGCTGTTTTTT.

This clonotype appeared a few times. The chain carries TRBV7-2 and TRBJ2-7, with D hard to call. V was cut by 3 bases and J by 0 bases, with 6 bases left in between. This CDR3 has 13 residues. Germline CDR1 SGHTA, CDR2 FQGNSA. The CDR3 here is CASSFTGSYEQYF. In DNA form, the CDR3 reads TGTGCCAGCAGCTTCACGGGCTCCTACGAGCAGTACTTC.

V gene TRBV7-9 combines with J gene TRBJ2-5, with D possibly TRBD2 on 5 matching bases. V dropped 3 bases and J dropped 0 bases, with 11 bases sitting between them. Germline V gene lookup returns CDR1 SEHNR and CDR2 FQNEAQ (reference sequence). The length of the CDR3 is 15 residues. CDR3 residues: CASSFFTGNQETQYF. The CDR3 nucleotides are TGTGCCAGCAGCTTCTTTACGGGGAACCAAGAGACCCAGTACTTC.

V and J are TRBV12-3 or TRBV12-4 and TRBJ2-1, with D unclear. V shed 6 bases and J shed 7 bases, with 10 bases lying between them. This CDR3 has 12 amino acids. The CDR3 reads CASRTDGNEQFF. CDR3 DNA sequence: TGTGCCAGCAGAACAGACGGTAATGAGCAGTTCTTC.